These 4 T cell receptor beta chains share one sample of origin, sequenced in a study of response to subunit inactivated influenza vaccine. TCRdb fed the RT-PCR reads into MiXCR, producing one record per CDR3 protein. In the table there are 700,000 to 900,000 distinct CDR3 sequences, 21% of which are singletons. Source: PBMCs from blood, taken 5 days after vaccination. Receptor source: a man in his forties or fifties who received an inactivated influenza vaccine.

In this sample, this clonotype turned up a few times. This chain joins TRBV4-3 and TRBJ2-3; a possible D gene is TRBD1 (7 bases). Between the trimmed V and J ends, which lost 2 bases and 4 bases, there was a span of 13 bases. The CDR3 runs to 15 residues. The V gene's germline CDR1 is LGHNA and CDR2 YSLEER. CDR3: CASSQRQGGPDTQYF. DNA of the CDR3: TGCGCCAGCAGCCAAAGACAGGGAGGTCCAGATACGCAGTATTTT.

This clonotype has more than one count but fewer than ten. The chain combines TRBV5-1 with TRBJ2-3, with D perhaps matching TRBD1 or TRBD2 (5 bases each). Trimming took off 0 bases at V and 1 base at J, with 12 bases between the two ends. The CDR3 consists of 16 residues. Germline CDR1 and CDR2: SGHRS and YFSETQ. CDR3 loop: CASSLASQGRTDTQYF. CDR3 nucleotides: TGCGCCAGCAGCTTGGCCTCCCAGGGACGCACAGATACGCAGTATTTT. Drawing the rest from reference TRBV5-1 and TRBJ2-3, the complete variable domain is KAGVTQTPRYLIKTRGQQVTLSCSPISGHRSVSWYQQTPGQGLQFLFEYFSETQRNKGNFPGRFSGRQFSNSRSEMNVSTLELGDSALYLCASSLASQGRTDTQYFGPGTRLTVL.

V gene TRBV4-3 combines with J gene TRBJ2-3, with 7 bases lining up with TRBD2. The germline gives CDR1 LGHNA, CDR2 YSLEER. The CDR3 is made up of 18 amino acids. The ends lost 0 bases at V and 0 bases at J; junction bases unmatched: 9. The CDR3 DNA follows: TGCGCCAGCAGCCAAGATCTAGGGGCGGGGGTTAGCACAGATACGCAGTATTTT. It encodes CASSQDLGAGVSTDTQYF.

The chain links TRBV9 to TRBJ2-1; no reliable D call. V was clipped by 0 bases and J by 6 bases, with 13 bases between them. Germline V gene data show CDR1 as SGDLS and CDR2 as YYNGEE. This CDR3 spans 15 amino acids. CDR3 sequence (DNA): TGTGCCAGCAGCGTAGAAGGAGCCTGGCGCAATGAGCAGTTCTTC. Its protein product is CASSVEGAWRNEQFF.